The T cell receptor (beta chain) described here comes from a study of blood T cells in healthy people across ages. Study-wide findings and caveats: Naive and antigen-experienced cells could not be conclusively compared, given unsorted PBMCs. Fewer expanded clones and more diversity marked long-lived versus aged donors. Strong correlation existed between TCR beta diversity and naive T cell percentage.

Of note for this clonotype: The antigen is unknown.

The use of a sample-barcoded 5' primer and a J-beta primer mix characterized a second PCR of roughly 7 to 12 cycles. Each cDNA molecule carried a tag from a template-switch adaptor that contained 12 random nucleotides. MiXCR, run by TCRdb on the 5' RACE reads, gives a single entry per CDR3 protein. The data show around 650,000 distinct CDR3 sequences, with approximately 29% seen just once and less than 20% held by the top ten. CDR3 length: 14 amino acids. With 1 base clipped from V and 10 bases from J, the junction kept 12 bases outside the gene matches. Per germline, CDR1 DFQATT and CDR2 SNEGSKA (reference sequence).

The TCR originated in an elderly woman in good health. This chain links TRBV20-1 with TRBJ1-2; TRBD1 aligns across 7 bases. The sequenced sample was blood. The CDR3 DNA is TGCAGTGCTAGAGGGACAGGTCGTCCTTTTGCCTACACCTTC. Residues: CSARGTGRPFAYTF.